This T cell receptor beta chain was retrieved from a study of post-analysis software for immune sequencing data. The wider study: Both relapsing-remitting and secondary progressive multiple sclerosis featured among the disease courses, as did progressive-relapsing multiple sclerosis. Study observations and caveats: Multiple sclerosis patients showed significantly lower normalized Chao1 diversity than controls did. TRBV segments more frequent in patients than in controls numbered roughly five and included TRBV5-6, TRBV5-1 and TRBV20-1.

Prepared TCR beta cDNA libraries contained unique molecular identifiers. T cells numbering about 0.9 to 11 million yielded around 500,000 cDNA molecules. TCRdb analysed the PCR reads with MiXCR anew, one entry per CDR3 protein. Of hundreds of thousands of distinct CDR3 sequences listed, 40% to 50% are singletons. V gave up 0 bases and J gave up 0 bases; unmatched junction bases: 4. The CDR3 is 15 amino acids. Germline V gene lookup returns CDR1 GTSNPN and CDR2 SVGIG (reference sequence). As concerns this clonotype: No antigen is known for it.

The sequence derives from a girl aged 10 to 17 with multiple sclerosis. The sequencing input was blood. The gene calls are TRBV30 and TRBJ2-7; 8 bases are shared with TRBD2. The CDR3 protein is CAWSVPGGSSYEQYF. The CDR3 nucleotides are TGTGCCTGGAGTGTACCGGGAGGGAGCTCCTACGAGCAGTACTTC.